Presented here are 31 T cell receptor beta chains from one specimen sequenced in a study of shared T cell receptors in the human thymus. Profiling relied on immunoSEQ multiplex PCR, and the TCRdb table lists in-frame clones only, not all of them. This table has more than 300,000 clones, 85% to 95% appearing once. Sequences were obtained from thymocytes. The receptors originated from a human donor.

The CDR3 DNA reads TGTGCCAGCAGCTCCGGACTAGCGCGGCCCTACAATGAGCAGTTCTTC. Encoded protein: CASSSGLARPYNEQFF. This chain links TRBV7-9 with TRBJ2-1, with 9 bases aligning to TRBD2. The germline V gene has CDR1 SEHNR and CDR2 FQNEAQ (reference sequence). J lost 2 bases, V lost 4 bases, and 6 bases had no gene match. The CDR3 covers 16 residues. Full variable domain (outside the CDR3, taken from reference TRBV7-9 and TRBJ2-1): DTGVSQNPRHKITKRGQNVTFRCDPISEHNRLYWYRQTLGQGPEFLTYFQNEAQLEKSRLLSDRFSAERPKGSFSTLEIQRTEQGDSAMYLCASSSGLARPYNEQFFGPGTRLTVL.

This clone was recorded once. CDR3 in amino acids: CASSSKRGVRGTEAFF. CDR3 DNA: TGTGCCAGCAGCTCGAAACGAGGGGTCCGTGGGACTGAAGCTTTCTTT. The chain employs TRBV7-8 and TRBJ1-1; D is possibly TRBD1 (5 bases). The CDR3 has 16 residues. V was shortened by 4 bases and J by 5 bases, with 20 bases between the two germline ends. Germline CDR1 reads SGHVS; CDR2 reads FQNEAQ.

The V and J genes are TRBV6-1 and TRBJ1-1, with 7 bases aligning to TRBD1. The J segment lost 2 bases and the V segment lost 1 base, leaving 10 bases of the junction unmatched. Germline V gives CDR1 MNHNS, CDR2 SASEGT. The CDR3 totals 17 residues. The CDR3 DNA sequence: TGTGCCAGCAGTGAAGAGGGGGCGGCTTATGTAAACACTGAAGCTTTCTTT. This sequence encodes CASSEEGAAYVNTEAFF.

The J gene is TRBJ2-5, the V gene TRBV27; D may be TRBD2 (6 bases). Between the trimmed V and J ends, which lost 7 bases and 3 bases, there was a span of 21 bases. The CDR3 extends over 16 amino acids. Per the germline V gene, CDR1 is MNHEY and CDR2 is SMNVEV (reference sequence). The CDR3: CASTLTHRESKETQYF. CDR3 sequence (DNA): TGTGCCAGCACCCTAACCCACCGGGAGAGTAAAGAGACCCAGTACTTC.

The rearrangement uses TRBV7-6 and TRBJ2-5; no reliable D call. TRBJ2-7 matches the DNA end more closely, so the J call is doubtful. From germline, CDR1 is SGHVS and CDR2 FNYEAQ. There are 14 residues in the CDR3. CDR3 amino acids: CASTPRFGYDEQYF. The CDR3 bases are TGTGCCAGCACCCCCCGGTTTGGCTACGACGAGCAGTACTTC.

The chain combines TRBV7-3 with TRBJ2-7, with D tentatively TRBD1 (6 bases). The CDR3 is 17 residues long. Deletions cut 1 base from V and 0 bases from J, with 16 bases between. CDR1 and CDR2 from the germline V gene are SGHTA and FQGTGA. CDR3 nucleotides: TGTGCCAGCAGCTTAATAACAGGGCCCCTTAGCTCCTACGAGCAGTACTTC. As protein: CASSLITGPLSSYEQYF. Combining the CDR3 with reference TRBV7-3 and TRBJ2-7 gives the whole variable domain GAGVSQTPSNKVTEKGKYVELRCDPISGHTALYWYRQSLGQGPEFLIYFQGTGAADDSGLPNDRFFAVRPEGSVSTLKIQRTERGDSAVYLCASSLITGPLSSYEQYFGPGTRLTVT.

The chain is built from TRBV6-1 and TRBJ2-7, with 11 bases lining up with TRBD2. CDR1 is MNHNS, CDR2 SASEGT, per germline. With V trimmed by 3 bases and J by 2 bases, 15 bases remained unmatched. The CDR3 is made up of 19 amino acids. The CDR3 nucleotides read TGTGCCAGCAGTGAGGGCAAGTCAAGTCTAGCGGGGGGCGCCTACGAGCAGTACTTC. Translating it yields CASSEGKSSLAGGAYEQYF.

V and J are TRBV30 and TRBJ1-6, with D unresolved. Trimming pared 0 bases from V and 0 bases from J, leaving 12 bases between. Germline V gene sequence: CDR1 GTSNPN, CDR2 SVGIG (reference sequence). This CDR3 is 17 amino acids long. DNA for the CDR3: TGTGCCTGGAGTGTACGCTTACCTAGCTCCTATAATTCACCCCTCCACTTT. It encodes CAWSVRLPSSYNSPLHF. Looking up the rest from reference TRBV30 and TRBJ1-6 gives the full variable domain: SQTIHQWPATLVQPVGSPLSLECTVEGTSNPNLYWYRQAAGRGLQLLFYSVGIGQISSEVPQNLSASRPQDRQFILSSKKLLLSDSGFYLCAWSVRLPSSYNSPLHFGNGTRLTVT.

The V call is TRBV4-2, the J call TRBJ2-1, with D possibly being TRBD2 (6 bases). The CDR3 has 19 residues. With 1 base removed from V and 2 bases from J, the gap between germline ends came to 21 bases. CDR1 and CDR2 (germline): LGHNA, YNFKEQ. The CDR3 sequence is CASSQVVDSGSNAYNEQFF. The CDR3 DNA is TGTGCCAGCAGCCAAGTGGTTGATAGCGGCTCTAACGCCTACAATGAGCAGTTCTTC.

CDR3 protein: CASSPQGTHQETQYF. DNA for the CDR3: TGTGCCAGCAGCCCCCAGGGGACTCACCAAGAGACCCAGTACTTC. The genes are TRBV5-6 and TRBJ2-5; D might be TRBD1 or TRBD2, each matching 6 bases. Germline loops: CDR1 SGHDT, CDR2 YYEEEE. The CDR3 runs to 15 residues. V dropped 4 bases and J dropped 0 bases, with 13 bases sitting between them.

This chain links TRBV5-1 with TRBJ2-7, with 7 bases identical to TRBD1. Losses at the gene ends were 4 bases for V and 3 bases for J; bases not matched to a gene: 10. Germline lookup yields CDR1 SGHRS and CDR2 YFSETQ. The CDR3 consists of 15 residues. The CDR3 DNA follows: TGCGCCAGCAGCCCCGACAGGGAAGTTATCTACGAGCAGTACTTC. It is translated as CASSPDREVIYEQYF.

The gene calls are TRBV4-3 and TRBJ2-5; no clear D gene. CDR1 and CDR2 (germline): LGHNA, YSLEER. Trimming removed 0 bases at V and 3 bases at J, with 5 bases between. The CDR3 runs to 13 residues. The CDR3 DNA follows: TGCGCCAGCAGCCAAGATCATGAAGAGACCCAGTACTTC. Its translation: CASSQDHEETQYF.

The rearrangement links TRBV11-3 to TRBJ1-1; D ambiguous. The CDR3 length is 13 residues. The V end lost 1 base, the J end lost 0 bases, and 3 bases lay between the germline ends. Germline V gene data show CDR1 as SGHNT and CDR2 as YENEEA. DNA of the CDR3: TGTGCCAGCAGCTTAGTGGTGAACACTGAAGCTTTCTTT. It codes for CASSLVVNTEAFF.

V usage is TRBV7-6 and J usage is TRBJ2-3; 7 bases fit TRBD1. CDR3 length: 16 residues. Germline loops: CDR1 SGHVS, CDR2 FNYEAQ. The J segment lost 0 bases and the V segment lost 3 bases, leaving 6 bases of the junction unmatched. CDR3 sequence (DNA): TGTGCCAGCAGCTTGGTGAACAGGGGAAGCACAGATACGCAGTATTTT. This sequence encodes CASSLVNRGSTDTQYF.

The chain combines TRBV29-1 with TRBJ1-1; D is uncertain. The CDR3 is 13 residues long. The V gene's germline CDR1 is SQVTM and CDR2 ANQGSEA. V was pared by 4 bases and J by 4 bases, with 13 bases between. CDR3 in amino acids: CSVVGGEGTEAFF. For the CDR3, the DNA is TGCAGCGTTGTCGGCGGGGAGGGCACTGAAGCTTTCTTT.

The chain joins TRBV2 to TRBJ2-7, with D unresolved. From germline, CDR1 is SNHLY and CDR2 FYNNEI. The CDR3 length is 19 residues. V was cut by 1 base and J by 0 bases, with 22 bases left in between. The CDR3 DNA reads TGTGCCAGCAGTGAAGATCGCATTAAGGGCGGAATGCTCTCCTACGAGCAGTACTTC. This codes for CASSEDRIKGGMLSYEQYF.

This sequence joins TRBV7-2 and TRBJ2-5, with D perhaps matching TRBD1 (5 bases). V was clipped by 1 base and J by 3 bases, with 9 bases between them. The CDR3 contains 14 residues. The germline CDR1 and CDR2 sequences are SGHTA and FQGNSA. The CDR3 DNA follows: TGTGCCAGCAGCTTAGGGTCCAGGGAAGAGACCCAGTACTTC. Encoded protein: CASSLGSREETQYF.

The chain is built from TRBV19 and TRBJ1-5, with a possible D match to TRBD1 (5 bases). Germline CDR1 reads LNHDA; CDR2 reads SQIVND (reference sequence). The V end was cut by 3 bases, the J end by 7 bases, with 28 bases between. The CDR3 loop spans 19 amino acids. CDR3 bases: TGTGCCAGTAGTATTAGTTTCGGGTCGGGGGGAGAAGTGAGCCAGCCCCAGCATTTT. Amino acid sequence: CASSISFGSGGEVSQPQHF. Complete variable domain (other parts from reference TRBV19 and TRBJ1-5): DGGITQSPKYLFRKEGQNVTLSCEQNLNHDAMYWYRQDPGQGLRLIYYSQIVNDFQKGDIAEGYSVSREKKESFPLTVTSAQKNPTAFYLCASSISFGSGGEVSQPQHFGDGTRLSIL.

The genes are TRBV6-5 and TRBJ2-5, with D possibly TRBD2 on 5 matching bases. This CDR3 comprises 13 residues. Trimming removed 2 bases from V and 9 bases from J, with 13 bases in between. Germline V gene lookup returns CDR1 MNHEY and CDR2 SVGAGI. CDR3 sequence (DNA): TGTGCCAGCAGTTACCCCTTCCTGGAGGCCCAGTACTTC. Protein: CASSYPFLEAQYF.

This clone was recorded only once. The chain has TRBV11-3 and TRBJ2-7; D not certain. The CDR3 covers 9 residues. Germline V lookup: CDR1 SGHNT, CDR2 YENEEA. Trimming shortened V by 9 bases and J by 7 bases, and 7 bases separated the two germline ends. Here the CDR3 reads CARPREQYF. CDR3 coding DNA: TGTGCCAGACCGCGGGAGCAGTACTTC.

The sample holds one count of this clone. J is TRBJ2-5 and V is TRBV28, with 7 nucleotides matching TRBD1. CDR3 length: 14 residues. CDR1 and CDR2 from the germline V gene are MDHEN and SYDVKM. The trim removed 6 bases at V and 1 base at J, leaving 5 bases unmatched. Here the CDR3 reads CASRGGQVQETQYF. Written as DNA, the CDR3 is TGTGCCAGCAGGGGCGGACAGGTCCAAGAGACCCAGTACTTC.

The chain uses TRBV10-3 and TRBJ1-5, with 8 bases that match TRBD1. This CDR3 region has 15 residues. The J segment lost 4 bases and the V segment lost 2 bases, leaving 4 bases of the junction unmatched. Per the germline V gene, CDR1 is ENHRY and CDR2 is SYGVKD. The CDR3 protein is CAISERTGWNQPQHF. CDR3 DNA sequence: TGTGCCATCAGTGAGAGGACAGGGTGGAATCAGCCCCAGCATTTT.

This chain joins TRBV27 and TRBJ1-5; D is perhaps TRBD1 (6 bases). The V end was cut by 4 bases, the J end by 3 bases, with 13 bases between. The CDR3 loop spans 15 amino acids. The germline CDR1 and CDR2 sequences are MNHEY and SMNVEV (reference sequence). DNA of the CDR3: TGTGCCAGCAGTTCCGGGGGCGCGTTCAATCAGCCCCAGCATTTT. This sequence encodes CASSSGGAFNQPQHF.

The chain couples TRBV18 to TRBJ1-1, with a weak D call TRBD1 (5 bases). Looked up from germline, CDR1 is KGHSH and CDR2 is LQKENI. Trimming removed 3 bases from V and 3 bases from J, with 8 bases in between. The CDR3 loop spans 13 amino acids. CDR3 protein: CASSPETDTEAFF. CDR3 DNA sequence: TGTGCCAGCTCACCTGAGACAGACACTGAAGCTTTCTTT.

The chain has TRBV2 and TRBJ1-6, with a weak D call TRBD1 (5 bases). This CDR3 spans 20 amino acids. Trimming removed 5 bases at V and 2 bases at J, with 25 bases between. Germline assignment: CDR1 SNHLY and CDR2 FYNNEI. The CDR3 nucleotides read TGTGCCAGCAGTACCTCCTCGGGGGGGTCACCTCTCCCCTATAATTCACCCCTCCACTTT. This gives the protein CASSTSSGGSPLPYNSPLHF.

This clone was seen a single time. The CDR3 DNA reads TGTGCCAGCAGCCCACTACGCGGGACAGGGAGACGCTACGAGCAGTACTTC. This encodes CASSPLRGTGRRYEQYF. The V and J genes are TRBV5-6 and TRBJ2-7; 9 nucleotides match TRBD1. The V and J ends lost 4 bases and 3 bases, in that order; junction bases with no gene match: 14. The CDR3 length is 17 residues. Germline V gene sequence: CDR1 SGHDT, CDR2 YYEEEE. The entire variable domain, with the rest obtained from reference TRBV5-6 and TRBJ2-7, is as follows: DAGVTQSPTHLIKTRGQQVTLRCSPKSGHDTVSWYQQALGQGPQFIFQYYEEEERQRGNFPDRFSGHQFPNYSSELNVNALLLGDSALYLCASSPLRGTGRRYEQYFGPGTRLTVT.

The gene calls are TRBV27 and TRBJ1-2, with TRBD1 matching over 9 bases. Looked up from germline, CDR1 is MNHEY and CDR2 is SMNVEV (reference sequence). The V segment lost 6 bases and the J segment 7 bases; nucleotides outside the gene matches: 3. The CDR3 contains 12 residues. The CDR3 reads CASRQGASGYTF. CDR3 DNA sequence: TGTGCCAGCAGACAGGGGGCAAGTGGCTACACCTTC.

V and J are TRBV30 and TRBJ2-7, with 10 nucleotides matching TRBD1. Germline V CDR1 and CDR2: GTSNPN, SVGIG (reference sequence). CDR3 length: 13 amino acids. V shed 4 bases, J shed 5 bases, and the junction held 5 bases outside the gene matches. The CDR3 region has the DNA TGTGCCTGGACCCAGGGGACAGGGGACGAGCAGTACTTC. The encoded protein is CAWTQGTGDEQYF.

The genes are TRBV28 and TRBJ1-1; D possibly corresponds to TRBD1 (5 bases). Germline lookup yields CDR1 MDHEN and CDR2 SYDVKM. This CDR3 region has 15 residues. With 5 bases removed from V and 5 bases from J, the gap between germline ends came to 18 bases. The CDR3, as DNA: TGTGCCAGCAGTCCCACAGGTTTCGGTAATACTGAAGCTTTCTTT. It encodes CASSPTGFGNTEAFF.

The chain employs TRBV5-1 and TRBJ2-7, with 7 nucleotides matching TRBD2. The CDR3 extends over 13 amino acids. Germline V CDR1 and CDR2: SGHRS, YFSETQ. With V trimmed by 0 bases and J by 7 bases, 4 bases remained unmatched. The CDR3 DNA follows: TGCGCCAGCAGCTTGGGACTAGCATGGGAGCAGTACTTC. It encodes CASSLGLAWEQYF.

The gene calls are TRBV18 and TRBJ1-1; no reliable D call. The CDR3 is made up of 15 amino acids. The germline V gene encodes CDR1 KGHSH and CDR2 LQKENI. Trimming cost V 6 bases and J 3 bases, with 17 bases left between them. The CDR3 reads CASSVQIPRDTEAFF. CDR3 nucleotides: TGTGCCAGCTCCGTACAGATCCCTAGAGACACTGAAGCTTTCTTT.